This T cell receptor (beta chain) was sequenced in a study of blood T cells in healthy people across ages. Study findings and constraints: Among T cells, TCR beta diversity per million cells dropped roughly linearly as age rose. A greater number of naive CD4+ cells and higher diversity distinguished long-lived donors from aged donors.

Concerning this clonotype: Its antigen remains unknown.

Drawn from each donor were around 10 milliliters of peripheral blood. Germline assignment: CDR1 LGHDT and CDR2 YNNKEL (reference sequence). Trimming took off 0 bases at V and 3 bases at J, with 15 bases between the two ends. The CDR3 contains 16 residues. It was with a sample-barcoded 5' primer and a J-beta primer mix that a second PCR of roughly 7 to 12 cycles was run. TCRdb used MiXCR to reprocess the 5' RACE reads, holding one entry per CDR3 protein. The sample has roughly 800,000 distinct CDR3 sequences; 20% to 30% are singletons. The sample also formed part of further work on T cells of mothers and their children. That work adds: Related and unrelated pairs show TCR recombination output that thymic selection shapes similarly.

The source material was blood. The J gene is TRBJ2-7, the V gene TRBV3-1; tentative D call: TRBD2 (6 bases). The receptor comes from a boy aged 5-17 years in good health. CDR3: CASSQELGEAFYEQYF. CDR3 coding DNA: TGTGCCAGCAGCCAAGAATTGGGGGAGGCCTTCTACGAGCAGTACTTC.